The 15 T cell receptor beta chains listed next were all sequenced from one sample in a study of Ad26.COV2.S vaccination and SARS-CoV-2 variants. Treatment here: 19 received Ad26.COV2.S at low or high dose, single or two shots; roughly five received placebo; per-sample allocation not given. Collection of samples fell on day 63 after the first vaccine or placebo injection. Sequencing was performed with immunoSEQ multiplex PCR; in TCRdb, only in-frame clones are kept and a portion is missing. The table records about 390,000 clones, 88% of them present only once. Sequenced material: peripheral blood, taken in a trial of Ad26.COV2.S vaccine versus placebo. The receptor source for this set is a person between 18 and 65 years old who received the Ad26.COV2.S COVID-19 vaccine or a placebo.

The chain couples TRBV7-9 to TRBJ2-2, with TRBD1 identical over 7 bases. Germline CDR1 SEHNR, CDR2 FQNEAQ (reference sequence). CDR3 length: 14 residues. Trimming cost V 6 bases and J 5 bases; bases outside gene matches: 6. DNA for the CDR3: TGTGCCAGCAGACCCGGGACAGCGACCGGGGAGCTGTTTTTT. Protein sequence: CASRPGTATGELFF. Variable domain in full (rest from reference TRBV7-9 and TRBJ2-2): DTGVSQNPRHKITKRGQNVTFRCDPISEHNRLYWYRQTLGQGPEFLTYFQNEAQLEKSRLLSDRFSAERPKGSFSTLEIQRTEQGDSAMYLCASRPGTATGELFFGEGSRLTVL.

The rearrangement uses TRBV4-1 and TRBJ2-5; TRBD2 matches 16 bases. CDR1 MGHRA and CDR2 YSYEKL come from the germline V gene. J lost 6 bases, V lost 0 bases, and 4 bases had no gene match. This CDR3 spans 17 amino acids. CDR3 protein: CASSQEGLAGGRKTQYF. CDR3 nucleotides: TGCGCCAGCAGCCAAGAGGGACTAGCGGGGGGGCGCAAGACCCAGTACTTC.

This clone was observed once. CDR3 nucleotide sequence: TGTGCCTCCCACCGCAGGGGGCTGCCAGATACGCAGTATTTT. This codes for CASHRRGLPDTQYF. The gene calls are TRBV27 and TRBJ2-3, with 8 bases matching TRBD1. With V trimmed by 11 bases and J by 4 bases, 11 bases remained unmatched. The CDR3 is 14 residues long. Germline V gene lookup returns CDR1 MNHEY and CDR2 SMNVEV (reference sequence).

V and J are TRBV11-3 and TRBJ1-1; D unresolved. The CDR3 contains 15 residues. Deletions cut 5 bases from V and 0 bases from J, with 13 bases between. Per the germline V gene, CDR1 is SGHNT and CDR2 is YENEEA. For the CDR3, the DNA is TGTGCCAGCAGCCCCTCCCCTGCGGTGAACACTGAAGCTTTCTTT. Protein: CASSPSPAVNTEAFF.

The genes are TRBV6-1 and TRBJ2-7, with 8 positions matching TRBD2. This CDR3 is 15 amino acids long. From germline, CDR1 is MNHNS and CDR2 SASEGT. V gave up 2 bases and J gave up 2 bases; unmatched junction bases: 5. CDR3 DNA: TGTGCCAGCAGTGAATGGCGGGGGGTCCCCTACGAGCAGTACTTC. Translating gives CASSEWRGVPYEQYF.

The CDR3 sequence is CASSEYHNMNTEAFF. In DNA, the CDR3 is TGCGCCAGCAGCGAATATCACAATATGAACACTGAAGCTTTCTTT. The chain joins TRBV4-1 to TRBJ1-1, with no clear D. The CDR3 totals 15 residues. The germline V and J ends were trimmed by 5 bases and 0 bases, with 13 bases remaining between them. CDR1 and CDR2 (germline): MGHRA, YSYEKL.

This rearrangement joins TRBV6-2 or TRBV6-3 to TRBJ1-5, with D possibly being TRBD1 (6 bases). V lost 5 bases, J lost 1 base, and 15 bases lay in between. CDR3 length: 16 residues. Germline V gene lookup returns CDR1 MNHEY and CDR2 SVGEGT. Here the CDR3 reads CASSPGGRRSNQPQHF. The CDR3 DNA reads TGTGCCAGCAGTCCCGGGGGGCGGCGGAGCAATCAGCCCCAGCATTTT.

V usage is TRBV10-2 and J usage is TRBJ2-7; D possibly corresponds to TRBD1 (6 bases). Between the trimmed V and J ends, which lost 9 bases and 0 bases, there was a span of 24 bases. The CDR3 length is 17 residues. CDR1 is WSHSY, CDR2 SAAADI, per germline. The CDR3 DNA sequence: TGCGCCAGTAGGGGGAGCGGTAGTATCTCCGCCTCCTACGAGCAGTACTTC. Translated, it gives CASRGSGSISASYEQYF.

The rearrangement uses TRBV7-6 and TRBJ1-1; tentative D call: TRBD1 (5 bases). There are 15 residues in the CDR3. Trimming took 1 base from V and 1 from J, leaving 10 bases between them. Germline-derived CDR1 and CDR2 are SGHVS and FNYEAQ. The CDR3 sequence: CASSLGDRQNTEAFF. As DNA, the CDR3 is TGTGCCAGCAGCTTAGGAGACAGACAGAACACTGAAGCTTTCTTT.

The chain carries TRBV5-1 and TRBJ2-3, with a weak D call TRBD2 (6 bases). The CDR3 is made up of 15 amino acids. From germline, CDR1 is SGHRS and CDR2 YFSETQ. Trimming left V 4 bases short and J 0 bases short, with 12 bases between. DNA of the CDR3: TGCGCCAGCAGCCCAAGCGGGTATAGCACAGATACGCAGTATTTT. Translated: CASSPSGYSTDTQYF.

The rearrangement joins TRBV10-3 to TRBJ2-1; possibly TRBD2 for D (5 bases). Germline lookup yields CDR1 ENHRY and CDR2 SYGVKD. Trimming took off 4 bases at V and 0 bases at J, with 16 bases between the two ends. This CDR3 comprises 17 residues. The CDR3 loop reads CAISGNSGESSYNEQFF. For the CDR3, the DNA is TGTGCCATCAGTGGAAACAGTGGGGAGAGCTCCTACAATGAGCAGTTCTTC.

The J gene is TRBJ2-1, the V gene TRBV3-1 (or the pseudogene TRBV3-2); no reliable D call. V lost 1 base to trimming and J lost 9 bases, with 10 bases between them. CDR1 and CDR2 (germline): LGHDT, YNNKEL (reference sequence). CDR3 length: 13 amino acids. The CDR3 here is CASSQAQWREQFF. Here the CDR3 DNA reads TGTGCCAGCAGCCAAGCCCAGTGGCGTGAGCAGTTCTTC.

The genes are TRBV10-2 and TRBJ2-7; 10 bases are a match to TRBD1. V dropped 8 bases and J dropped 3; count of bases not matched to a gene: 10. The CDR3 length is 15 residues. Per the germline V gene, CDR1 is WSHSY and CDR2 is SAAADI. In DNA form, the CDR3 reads TGCGCCAGCGGCGCCGGGACAGGGGTCGTCTACGAGCAGTACTTC. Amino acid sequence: CASGAGTGVVYEQYF.

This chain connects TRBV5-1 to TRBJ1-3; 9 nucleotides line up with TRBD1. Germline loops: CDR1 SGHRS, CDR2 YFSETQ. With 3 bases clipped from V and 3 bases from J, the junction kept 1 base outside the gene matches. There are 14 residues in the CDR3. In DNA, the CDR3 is TGCGCCAGCAGCTGGACAGGGGATGGAAACACCATATATTTT. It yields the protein CASSWTGDGNTIYF.

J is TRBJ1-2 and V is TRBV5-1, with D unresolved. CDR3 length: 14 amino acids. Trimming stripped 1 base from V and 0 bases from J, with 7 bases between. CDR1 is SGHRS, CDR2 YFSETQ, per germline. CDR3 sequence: CASSLFVSNYGYTF. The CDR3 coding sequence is TGCGCCAGCAGCTTGTTCGTTTCTAACTATGGCTACACCTTC.